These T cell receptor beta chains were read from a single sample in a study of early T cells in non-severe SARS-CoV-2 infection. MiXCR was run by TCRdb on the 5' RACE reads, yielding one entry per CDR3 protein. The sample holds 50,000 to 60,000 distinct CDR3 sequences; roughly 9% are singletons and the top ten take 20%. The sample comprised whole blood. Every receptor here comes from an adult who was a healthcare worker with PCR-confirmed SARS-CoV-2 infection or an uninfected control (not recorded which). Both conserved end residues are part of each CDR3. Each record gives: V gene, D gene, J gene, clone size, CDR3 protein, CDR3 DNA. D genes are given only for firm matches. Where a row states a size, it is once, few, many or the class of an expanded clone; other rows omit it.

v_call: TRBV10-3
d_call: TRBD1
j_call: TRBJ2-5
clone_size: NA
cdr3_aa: CATSGTGQETQYF
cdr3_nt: TGTGCCACCTCCGGGACAGGACAAGAGACCCAGTACTTC

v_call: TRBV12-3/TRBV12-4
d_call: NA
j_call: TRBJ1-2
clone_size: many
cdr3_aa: CASSQVVSNYGYTF
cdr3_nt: TGTGCCAGCAGCCAGGTAGTTTCCAACTATGGCTACACCTTC

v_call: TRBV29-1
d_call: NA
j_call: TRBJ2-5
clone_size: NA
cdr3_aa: CSVLPAPETQYF
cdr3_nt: TGCAGCGTTCTCCCGGCCCCGGAGACCCAGTACTTC

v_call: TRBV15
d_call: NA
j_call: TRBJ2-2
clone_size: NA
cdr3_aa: CATSPKGRELFF
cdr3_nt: TGTGCCACCAGCCCAAAGGGCAGGGAGCTGTTTTTT

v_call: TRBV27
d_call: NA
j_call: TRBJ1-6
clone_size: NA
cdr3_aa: CASSFSGLERSPLHF
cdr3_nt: TGTGCCAGCAGTTTCTCGGGACTGGAACGTTCACCCCTCCACTTT

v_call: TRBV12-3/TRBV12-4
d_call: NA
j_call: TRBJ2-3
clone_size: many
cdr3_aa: CASSPTDTQYF
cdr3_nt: TGTGCCAGCAGTCCCACAGATACGCAGTATTTT

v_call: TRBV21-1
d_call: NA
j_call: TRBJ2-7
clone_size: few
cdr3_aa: CASSPGLAGASSYEQYF
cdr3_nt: TGTGCCAGCAGCCCCGGACTAGCGGGGGCCTCCTCCTACGAGCAGTACTTC

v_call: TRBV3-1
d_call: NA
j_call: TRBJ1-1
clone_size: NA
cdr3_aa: CASSPLRRATTEAFF
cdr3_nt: TGTGCCAGCAGCCCCCTTCGCAGGGCGACCACTGAAGCTTTCTTT

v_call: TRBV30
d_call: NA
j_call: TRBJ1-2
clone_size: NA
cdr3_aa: CAWKGTASGYTF
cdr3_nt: TGTGCCTGGAAAGGGACTGCATCTGGCTACACCTTC

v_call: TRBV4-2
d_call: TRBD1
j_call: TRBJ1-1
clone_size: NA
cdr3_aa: CASSQWTGPMNTEAFF
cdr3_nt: TGTGCCAGCAGCCAGTGGACAGGCCCCATGAACACTGAAGCTTTCTTT

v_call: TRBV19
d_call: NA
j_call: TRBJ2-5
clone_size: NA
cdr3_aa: CASSTGTARGETQYF
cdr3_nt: TGTGCCAGTAGTACCGGGACTGCAAGAGGAGAGACCCAGTACTTC

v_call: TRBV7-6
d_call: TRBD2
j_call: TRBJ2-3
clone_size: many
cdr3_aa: CASSLSGRTDTQYF
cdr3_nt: TGTGCCAGCAGTCTTAGCGGGAGGACAGATACGCAGTATTTT

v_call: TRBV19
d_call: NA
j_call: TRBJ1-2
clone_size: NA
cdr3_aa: CASSMGRGYGYTF
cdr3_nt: TGTGCCAGTAGTATGGGCAGGGGTTATGGCTACACCTTC

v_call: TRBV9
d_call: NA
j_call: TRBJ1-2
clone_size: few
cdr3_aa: CASSVGTELYGYTF
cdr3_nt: TGTGCCAGCAGCGTAGGGACAGAGCTCTATGGCTACACCTTC

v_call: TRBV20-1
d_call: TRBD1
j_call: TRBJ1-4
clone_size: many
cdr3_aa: CSAETGDATNEKLFF
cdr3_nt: TGCAGTGCGGAAACAGGGGATGCAACTAATGAAAAACTGTTTTTT

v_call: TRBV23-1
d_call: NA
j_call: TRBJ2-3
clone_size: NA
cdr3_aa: CASSSCPRGAVDTDTQYF
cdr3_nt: TGCGCCAGCAGTTCCTGCCCGAGGGGGGCTGTGGACACAGATACGCAGTATTTT

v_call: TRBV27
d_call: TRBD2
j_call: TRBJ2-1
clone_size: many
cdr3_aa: CASSFLSTGLVLGNEQFF
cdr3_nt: TGTGCCAGCAGTTTCCTTTCAACCGGACTAGTTTTGGGGAATGAGCAGTTCTTC

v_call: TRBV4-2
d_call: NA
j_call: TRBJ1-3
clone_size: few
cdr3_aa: CASSLPGPVSGNTIYF
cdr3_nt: TGTGCCAGCAGCCTTCCCGGGCCCGTCTCTGGAAACACCATATATTTT

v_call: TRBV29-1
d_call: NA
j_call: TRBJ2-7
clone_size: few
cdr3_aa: CSAQTDSYEQYF
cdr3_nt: TGCAGCGCCCAGACAGATTCTTACGAGCAGTACTTC

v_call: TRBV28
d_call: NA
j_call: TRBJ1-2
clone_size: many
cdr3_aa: CASSLRRGSTGYTF
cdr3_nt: TGTGCCAGCAGTTTACGTCGGGGGTCAACTGGCTACACCTTC

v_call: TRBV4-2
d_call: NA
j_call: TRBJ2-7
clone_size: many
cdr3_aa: CASSQEPRESYEQYF
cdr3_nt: TGTGCCAGCAGCCAAGAACCCCGGGAATCCTACGAGCAGTACTTC

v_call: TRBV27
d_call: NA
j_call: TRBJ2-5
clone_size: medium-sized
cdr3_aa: CASGRTTKGETQYF
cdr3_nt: TGTGCCAGCGGGAGGACCACAAAAGGCGAGACCCAGTACTTC

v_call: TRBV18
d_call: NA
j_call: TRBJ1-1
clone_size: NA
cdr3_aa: CASSPSGEAFF
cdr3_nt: TGTGCCAGCTCACCATCGGGGGAAGCTTTCTTT

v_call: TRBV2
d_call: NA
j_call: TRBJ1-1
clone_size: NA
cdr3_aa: CASSEEDLPGYTEAFF
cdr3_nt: TGTGCCAGCAGTGAAGAGGACCTTCCTGGATATACTGAAGCTTTCTTT

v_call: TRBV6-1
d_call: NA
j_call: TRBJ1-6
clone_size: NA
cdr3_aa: CATQDTVGNSPLHF
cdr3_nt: TGTGCCACACAAGATACAGTTGGCAATTCACCCCTCCACTTT

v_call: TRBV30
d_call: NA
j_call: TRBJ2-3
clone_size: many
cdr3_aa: CAWNRDSNTQYF
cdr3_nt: TGTGCCTGGAACCGGGACTCAAATACGCAGTATTTT

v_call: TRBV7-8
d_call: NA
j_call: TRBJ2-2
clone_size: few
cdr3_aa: CASSLVSGELFF
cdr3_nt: TGTGCCAGCAGCTTAGTCTCCGGGGAGCTGTTTTTT

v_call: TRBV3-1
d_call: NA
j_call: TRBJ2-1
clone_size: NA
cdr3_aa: CASSQDSGGNEQFF
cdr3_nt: TGTGCCAGCAGCCAAGACAGTGGGGGGAATGAGCAGTTCTTC

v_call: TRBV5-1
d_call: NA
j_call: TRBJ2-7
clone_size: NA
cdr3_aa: CASSPMTATTGYEQYF
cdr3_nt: TGCGCCAGCAGCCCCATGACCGCCACAACAGGGTACGAGCAGTACTTC

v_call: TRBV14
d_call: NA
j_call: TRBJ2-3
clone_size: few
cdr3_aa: CASSPLVGDTQYF
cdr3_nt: TGTGCCAGCAGCCCCTTGGTGGGAGATACGCAGTATTTT

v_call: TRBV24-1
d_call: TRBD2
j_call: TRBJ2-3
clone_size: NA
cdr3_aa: CATSDLGGGPDTQYF
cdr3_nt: TGTGCCACCAGTGATTTGGGCGGGGGACCGGATACGCAGTATTTT

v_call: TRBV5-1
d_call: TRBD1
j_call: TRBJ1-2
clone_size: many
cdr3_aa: CASSLLGQGYGYTF
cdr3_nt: TGCGCCAGCAGCTTACTAGGACAGGGCTATGGCTACACCTTC

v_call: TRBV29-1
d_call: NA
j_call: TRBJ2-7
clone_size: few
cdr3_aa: CSVRGGDSPSWEQYF
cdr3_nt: TGCAGCGTCCGTGGAGGAGACTCCCCTTCTTGGGAGCAGTACTTC

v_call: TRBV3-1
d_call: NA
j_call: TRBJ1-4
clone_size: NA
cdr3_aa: CASSAQDEKLFF
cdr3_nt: TGTGCCAGCAGCGCTCAGGATGAAAAACTGTTTTTT

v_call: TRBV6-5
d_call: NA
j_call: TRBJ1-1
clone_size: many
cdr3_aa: CASSYQRGEAFF
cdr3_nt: TGTGCCAGCAGTTATCAACGAGGTGAAGCTTTCTTT

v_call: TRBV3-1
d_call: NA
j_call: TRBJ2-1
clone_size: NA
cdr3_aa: CASSQDPGTLEQFF
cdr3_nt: TGTGCCAGCAGCCAAGACCCCGGGACGCTTGAGCAGTTCTTC

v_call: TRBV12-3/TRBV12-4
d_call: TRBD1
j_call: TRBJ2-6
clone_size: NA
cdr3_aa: CASSSGQLSGANVLTF
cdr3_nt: TGTGCCAGCAGTTCGGGACAGCTCTCTGGGGCCAACGTCCTGACTTTC

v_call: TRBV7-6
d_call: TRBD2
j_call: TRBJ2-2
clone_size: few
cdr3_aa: CASSSYRTSGSGELFF
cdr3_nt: TGTGCCAGCAGTTCCTACCGGACTAGCGGTTCCGGGGAGCTGTTTTTT

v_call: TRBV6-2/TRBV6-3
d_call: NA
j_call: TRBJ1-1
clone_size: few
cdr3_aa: CASSGFGVNTEAFF
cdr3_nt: TGTGCCAGCAGTGGGTTCGGGGTGAACACTGAAGCTTTCTTT

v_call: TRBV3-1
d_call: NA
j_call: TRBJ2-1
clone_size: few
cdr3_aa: CASSHGISRGSNEQFF
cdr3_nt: TGTGCCAGCAGCCACGGTATATCGAGGGGGAGCAATGAGCAGTTCTTC

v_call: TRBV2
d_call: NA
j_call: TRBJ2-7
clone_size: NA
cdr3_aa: CASRPDSYEQYF
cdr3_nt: TGTGCCAGCAGACCAGACTCCTACGAGCAGTACTTC

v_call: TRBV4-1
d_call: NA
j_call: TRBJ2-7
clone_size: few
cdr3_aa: CASSQGTSYEQYF
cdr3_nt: TGCGCCAGCAGCCAAGGCACATCCTACGAGCAGTACTTC

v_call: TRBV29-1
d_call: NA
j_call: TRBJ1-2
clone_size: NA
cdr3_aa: CSVTGVYGYTF
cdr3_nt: TGCAGCGTAACAGGAGTCTATGGCTACACCTTC

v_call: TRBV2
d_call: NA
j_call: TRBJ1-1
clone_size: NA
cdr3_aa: CASRGMDTEAFF
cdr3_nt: TGTGCCAGCAGGGGGATGGACACTGAAGCTTTCTTT

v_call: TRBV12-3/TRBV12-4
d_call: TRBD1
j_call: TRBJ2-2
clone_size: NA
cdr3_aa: CASSFFGTAQSANTGELFF
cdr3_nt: TGTGCCAGCAGTTTCTTCGGGACAGCTCAATCCGCGAACACCGGGGAGCTGTTTTTT

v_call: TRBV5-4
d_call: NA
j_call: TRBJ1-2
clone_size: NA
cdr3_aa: CATFGAFYGYTF
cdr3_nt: TGTGCCACCTTCGGGGCCTTCTATGGCTACACCTTC

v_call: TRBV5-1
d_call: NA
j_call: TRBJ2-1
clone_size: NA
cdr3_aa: CASSPLGMAPNEQFF
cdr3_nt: TGCGCCAGCAGCCCGCTGGGGATGGCCCCCAATGAGCAGTTCTTC

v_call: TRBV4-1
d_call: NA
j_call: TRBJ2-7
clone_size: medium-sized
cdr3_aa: CASSQVTAYEQYF
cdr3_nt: TGCGCCAGCAGCCAAGTTACTGCCTACGAGCAGTACTTC

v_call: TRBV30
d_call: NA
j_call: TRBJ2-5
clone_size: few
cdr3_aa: CAWSRSGETQYF
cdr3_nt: TGTGCCTGGAGTCGGTCGGGGGAGACCCAGTACTTC

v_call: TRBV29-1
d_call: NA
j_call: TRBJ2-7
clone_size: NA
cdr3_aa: CSVGRGANYEQYF
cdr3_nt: TGCAGCGTGGGGCGCGGGGCCAACTACGAGCAGTACTTC

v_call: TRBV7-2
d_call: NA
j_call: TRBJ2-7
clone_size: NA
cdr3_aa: CASSSQASYEQYF
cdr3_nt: TGTGCCAGCAGTTCCCAGGCAAGCTACGAGCAGTACTTC

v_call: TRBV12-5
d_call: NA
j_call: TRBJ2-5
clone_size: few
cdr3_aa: CASGLIGTQYF
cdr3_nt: TGTGCTAGTGGTTTGATCGGGACCCAGTACTTC

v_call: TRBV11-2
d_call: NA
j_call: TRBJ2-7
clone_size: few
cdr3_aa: CASSAPGEDEQYF
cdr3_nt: TGTGCCAGCAGCGCCCCAGGGGAGGACGAGCAGTACTTC

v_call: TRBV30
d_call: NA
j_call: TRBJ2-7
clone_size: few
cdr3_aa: CAWSVSRPNEQYF
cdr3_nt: TGTGCCTGGAGTGTATCTCGTCCAAACGAGCAGTACTTC

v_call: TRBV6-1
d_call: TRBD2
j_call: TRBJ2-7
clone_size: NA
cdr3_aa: CASSDGLAGVETYEQYF
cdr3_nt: TGTGCCAGCAGTGACGGACTAGCGGGGGTCGAAACCTACGAGCAGTACTTC

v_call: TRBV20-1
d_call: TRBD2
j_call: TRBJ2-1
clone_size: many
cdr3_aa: CSARRLGLDNNEQFF
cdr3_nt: TGCAGTGCTAGACGCTTGGGACTAGACAACAATGAGCAGTTCTTC

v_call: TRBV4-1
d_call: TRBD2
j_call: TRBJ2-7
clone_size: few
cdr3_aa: CASSPGLAGLSEQYF
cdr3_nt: TGCGCCAGCAGCCCCGGACTAGCGGGGTTATCCGAGCAGTACTTC

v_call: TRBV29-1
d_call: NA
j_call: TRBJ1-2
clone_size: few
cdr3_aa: CSVAGYRAYGYTF
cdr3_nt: TGCAGCGTCGCCGGGTATAGAGCCTATGGCTACACCTTC

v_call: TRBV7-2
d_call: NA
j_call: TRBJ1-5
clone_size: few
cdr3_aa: CASSLEGGVQPQHF
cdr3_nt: TGTGCCAGCAGCTTAGAAGGAGGAGTTCAGCCCCAGCATTTT